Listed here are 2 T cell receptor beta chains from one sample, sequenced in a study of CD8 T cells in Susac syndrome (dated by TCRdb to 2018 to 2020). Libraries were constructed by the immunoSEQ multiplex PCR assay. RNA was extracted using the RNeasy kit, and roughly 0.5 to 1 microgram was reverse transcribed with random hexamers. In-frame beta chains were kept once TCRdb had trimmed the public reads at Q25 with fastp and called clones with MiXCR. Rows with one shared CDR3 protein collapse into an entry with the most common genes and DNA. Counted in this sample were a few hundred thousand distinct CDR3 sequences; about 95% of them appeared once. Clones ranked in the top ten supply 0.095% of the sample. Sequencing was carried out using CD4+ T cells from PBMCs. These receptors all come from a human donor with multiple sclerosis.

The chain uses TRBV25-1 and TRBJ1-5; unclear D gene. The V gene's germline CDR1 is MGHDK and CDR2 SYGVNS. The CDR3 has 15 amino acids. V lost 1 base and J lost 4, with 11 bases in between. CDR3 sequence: CASSEWAQTNQPQHF. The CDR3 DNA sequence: TGTGCCAGCAGTGAATGGGCACAGACTAATCAGCCCCAGCATTTT.

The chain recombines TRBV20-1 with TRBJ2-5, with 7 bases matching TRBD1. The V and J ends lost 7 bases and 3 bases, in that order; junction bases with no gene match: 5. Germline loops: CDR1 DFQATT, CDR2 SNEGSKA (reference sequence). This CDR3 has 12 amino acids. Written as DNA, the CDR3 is TGCAGTGTATCGACAGGGAAAGAGACCCAGTACTTC. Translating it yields CSVSTGKETQYF.